The subject of this entry is one TCR beta chain. Per the study methods: Estimation of nucleated cell counts relied on the amplification of reference gene primers. Clones were read by immunoSEQ multiplex PCR, and TCRdb kept only the in-frame ones, dropping some. The V and J calls and the clone size are those of that table, but D and trimming were determined from the DNA. The sample includes 200,000 to 250,000 clones, approximately 83% of them seen just once. The CDR3 consists of 12 residues. Germline-derived CDR1 and CDR2 are SGHRS and YFSETQ. V dropped 2 bases and J dropped 11 bases, with 11 bases sitting between them. These data come from a study of blood T cell repertoires in COVID-19. Across the study: Samples came from the United States, Italy and Spain, spanning acute and convalescent COVID-19. The cDNA or gDNA used as material had been derived from T cells, B-cell-depleted T cells, or PBMCs.

Patients from Seattle were sampled longitudinally, starting during active infection. The chain recombines TRBV5-1 with TRBJ1-5; a weak D match, TRBD1 (5 bases). Sample: peripheral blood. The clonotype comes from a woman aged 25 to 39 with COVID-19, enrolled during active disease. The CDR3: CASSFSGGTQHF. The CDR3 DNA is TGCGCCAGCAGCTTTTCGGGGGGAACCCAGCATTTT.